The rows below give T cell receptor beta chains drawn from one sample of a study of CD8 T cells in ankylosing spondylitis. TCRdb called the 5' RACE reads again in MiXCR, with one record for every CDR3 protein. In the table there are 150,000 to 200,000 distinct CDR3 sequences, 13% of which are singletons. Source material: blood, either unsorted or a sorted T cell fraction (not recorded which). The receptors stem from a female donor with ankylosing spondylitis or in good health (not recorded which). The CDR3 runs from the conserved cysteine through the conserved F or W. Only some rows state a clone size, as once, few, many or a class for expanded clones.

v_gene: TRBV13
abundance: few
CDR3aa: CASLRGRQGADSNEQYF

v_gene: TRBV20-1
abundance: many
CDR3aa: CSARENGEAFF

v_gene: TRBV20-1
abundance: .
CDR3aa: CSARGKLGQGARYGYTF

v_gene: TRBV7-9
abundance: many
CDR3aa: CASSPPNTEAFF

v_gene: TRBV12-3/TRBV12-4
abundance: .
CDR3aa: CASSLWLAGNEQFF

v_gene: TRBV20-1
abundance: few
CDR3aa: CSARGNPYEQYF

v_gene: TRBV5-1
abundance: many
CDR3aa: CASKGMVGNTIYF

v_gene: TRBV5-1
abundance: many
CDR3aa: CASSLGQLSNTEAFF

v_gene: TRBV20-1
abundance: many
CDR3aa: CSASTLLGGVNEQFF

v_gene: TRBV5-1
abundance: few
CDR3aa: CASSSEGSYEQYF

v_gene: TRBV7-2
abundance: few
CDR3aa: CASSLPVLGTGELFF

v_gene: TRBV6-2/TRBV6-3
abundance: many
CDR3aa: CASSPNQGPVSHEQFF

v_gene: TRBV4-2
abundance: many
CDR3aa: CASSPPVGQAGSDNRNEQFF

v_gene: TRBV27
abundance: few
CDR3aa: CASREGSAYEQYF

v_gene: TRBV12-3/TRBV12-4
abundance: .
CDR3aa: CASSDGRNTEAFF

v_gene: TRBV20-1
abundance: many
CDR3aa: CSAPFGGRSYTF

v_gene: TRBV4-3
abundance: many
CDR3aa: CASSDSNTGELFF

v_gene: TRBV5-6
abundance: few
CDR3aa: CASSTRTGEWRTEAFF

v_gene: TRBV24-1
abundance: many
CDR3aa: CATSDLLGYFTF

v_gene: TRBV4-3
abundance: few
CDR3aa: CASSRDRGAVTDTQYF

v_gene: TRBV6-1
abundance: .
CDR3aa: CASYTGTSGDYGQYF

v_gene: TRBV24-1
abundance: many
CDR3aa: CATSDPARGHGGYTF

v_gene: TRBV27
abundance: .
CDR3aa: CASSERMGNNSPLHF

v_gene: TRBV11-1
abundance: few
CDR3aa: CASSSQSAGWFADTQYF

v_gene: TRBV7-9
abundance: .
CDR3aa: CASSSSGAYNEQFF

v_gene: TRBV11-2
abundance: many
CDR3aa: CASSLVSYEQYF

v_gene: TRBV20-1
abundance: many
CDR3aa: CSATLTDTQYF

v_gene: TRBV6-2/TRBV6-3
abundance: many
CDR3aa: CASSSSGVTDTQYF

v_gene: TRBV20-1
abundance: .
CDR3aa: CSARNSGLGADTQYF

v_gene: TRBV4-3
abundance: few
CDR3aa: CASSQSVDTQYF

v_gene: TRBV5-1
abundance: many
CDR3aa: CASRPGEGTGELFF

v_gene: TRBV12-3/TRBV12-4
abundance: many
CDR3aa: CASSLITGETQYF

v_gene: TRBV28
abundance: many
CDR3aa: CASSSSDRGRSDTQYF

v_gene: TRBV27
abundance: many
CDR3aa: CASRGNWGNTEAFF

v_gene: TRBV7-2
abundance: many
CDR3aa: CASSLVPGVTPGNEQFF

v_gene: TRBV12-3/TRBV12-4
abundance: many
CDR3aa: CASSLWGTTIYF

v_gene: TRBV7-6
abundance: .
CDR3aa: CASSLSVSIGSSEQFF

v_gene: TRBV20-1
abundance: few
CDR3aa: CSASGTGASNYGYTF

v_gene: TRBV6-2/TRBV6-3
abundance: many
CDR3aa: CASSVTAGTIYTF

v_gene: TRBV7-2
abundance: many
CDR3aa: CASSHDKDQPQHF